The TCR beta chain described here comes from a study of vaccination and CD4 T cells after COVID-19 (dated by TCRdb to between 2021 and 2022). Study-wide context: SARS-CoV-2 positivity had been established in the convalescent patients by nasal swab PCR, and mild disease was recorded in roughly 9 of these patients and severe disease in one. The convalescent cohort included six males and four females, with two Hispanic individuals, seven Caucasians, two Asians and one multiracial person. Participants received two doses of either the Pfizer-BioNTech BNT162b2 vaccine (n=8) or the Moderna mRNA-1273 vaccine (n=2). Post-COVID blood samples were collected from convalescent patients a median of approximately 93 days after diagnosis, with a range of about 35 to 170 days. Post-vaccine blood samples were taken a median of roughly 75 days after the second vaccine dose, with a range of 14 to 241 days. Culture stimuli were overlapping spike peptide pools from SARS-CoV-2 and from the common cold coronaviruses HCoV-NL63, HCoV-OC43 and HCoV-229E. Control cultures used a CEFX viral epitope pool as positive control, an HIV-1 Nef peptide pool as negative control, or no peptide. In ten to eleven COVID-19 convalescent patients and several infection-naive healthy vaccine recipients, the spike-specific CD4+ TCR repertoire before mRNA vaccination was compared with the repertoire after mRNA vaccination.

Ends trimmed: V by 3 bases, J by 7 bases; bases unmatched to a gene: 7. From a lookup of the germline V gene (reference sequence), CDR1 and CDR2 are DFQATT and SNEGSKA. CDR3 length: 13 amino acids, cysteine to phenylalanine. The CDR3 DNA has 39 bases and is translated from base 1. This specimen's treatment or condition label, interpreted: approximately nine-day PBMC culture with coronavirus spike peptide pools or control peptides (ViraFEST assay). The ViraFEST assay was used in the study, in which antigen-specific T cells were expanded with peptide pools and expanded clonotypes were subsequently identified by TCR sequencing. Positive SARS-CoV-2 PCR tests in the convalescent patients dated from March to December 2020, before Alpha, Beta and Delta variants emerged in the United States. More than 1.5 million PBMCs per well were cultured in IMDM with approximately 5.2% human AB serum and 8 to 10 IU/ml IL-2, plus 10 ug/ml peptide pools. On days 3 and 7, half of the culture medium was replaced with fresh IL-2-containing medium. After around 10 days of culture, CD4+ T cells were isolated by negative selection with the EasySep CD4+ T cell isolation kit. PBMCs were separated from whole blood using Ficoll-Paque Plus gradient centrifugation and then either used fresh or cryopreserved at -140C. In general, triplicate wells were set up for every culture condition.

The study at large found these results: Of the vaccine-specific clones found in convalescent patients, nearly all (304 of 307) were mono-reactive for SARS-CoV-2 spike instead of being cross-reactive with common cold coronaviruses. In convalescent patients, a median 86.3% of post-vaccine SARS-CoV-2-reactive clones were detected only after vaccination, and vaccine-specific priming was suggested by this finding. The study included relatively few convalescent patients and did not analyze early timepoints after natural infection. The median number of SARS-CoV-2-reactive clonotypes rose from about 23 after infection to 38 after vaccination, but the change was not significant.

Note on this clonotype: The antigen it binds to is not known. Base qualities were left out, and no much larger clone turns up one base away.

Library creation used PCR. DNA from cultured CD4+ T cells was subjected to TCR sequencing with the Oncomine TCR Beta short-read assay at the Johns Hopkins FTIC core. The QIAamp micro DNA kit was used to extract genomic DNA from the cultured CD4+ T cells. The Oncomine TCR Beta libraries from cultured CD4+ T cells were pooled using unique dual indexes and then sequenced on an Illumina iSeq 100. As for the original processing: Non-productive sequences were removed, and CDR3s that did not start with C, did not end with F or W, or were shorter than 7 amino acids were discarded. The MANAFEST web application identified antigen-specific clonotypes by comparing peptide-stimulated wells against reference wells and other culture wells. Positive clones required FDR below 0.05, an odds ratio above 5, and productive frequency above 0.1% in at least two of three replicate wells. Clonotypes that were significantly expanded in both SARS-CoV-2 spike wells and at least one common cold coronavirus spike condition were defined as cross-reactive. Similarity between CDR3 sequences was evaluated in R version 3.6.1 using Levenshtein distances (stringdist) and unrooted phylogenetic trees (ape). TCRdb reprocessed the public reads (quality trimming at Q25 with fastp, clone calling with MiXCR) and kept in-frame beta chains. Entries are consolidated by CDR3 protein sequence, retaining the most common genes and DNA. Here the V and J calls rest on TCRdb's processing, not on the authors' analysis. Here the sample has 20,000 or so distinct CDR3 sequences; 20% to 30% occur a single time. The ten biggest clones cover roughly a tenth of the sample.

The chain couples TRBV20-1 to TRBJ1-2; TRBD1 aligns with 8 central bases. Sample: cultured CD4+ T cells from blood. This clonotype originated in a human donor with COVID-19. Here the CDR3 is given as CSASLQGDRGYTF. The sequenced DNA: TGCAGTGCTAGTTTACAGGGGGATCGTGGCTACACCTTC.